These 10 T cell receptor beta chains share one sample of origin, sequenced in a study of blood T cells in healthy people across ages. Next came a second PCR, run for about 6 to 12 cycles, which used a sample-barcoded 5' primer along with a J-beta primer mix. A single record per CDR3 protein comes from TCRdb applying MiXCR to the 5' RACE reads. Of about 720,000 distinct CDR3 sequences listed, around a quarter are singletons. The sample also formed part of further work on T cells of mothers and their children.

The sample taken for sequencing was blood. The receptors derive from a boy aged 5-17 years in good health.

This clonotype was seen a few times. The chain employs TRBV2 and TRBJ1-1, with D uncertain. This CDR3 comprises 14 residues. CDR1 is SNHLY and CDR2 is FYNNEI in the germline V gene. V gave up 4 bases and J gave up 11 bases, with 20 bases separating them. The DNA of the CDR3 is TGTGCCAGCAGTGGCCTGGGTTTAATGGGTAAGGCTTTCTTT. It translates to CASSGLGLMGKAFF.

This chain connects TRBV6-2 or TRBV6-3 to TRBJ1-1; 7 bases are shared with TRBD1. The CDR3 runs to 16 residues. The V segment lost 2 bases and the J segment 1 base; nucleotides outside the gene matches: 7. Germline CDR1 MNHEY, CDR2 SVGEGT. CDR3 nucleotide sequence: TGTGCCAGCAGTTACCCCCGACAGGGAGAGAACACTGAAGCTTTCTTT. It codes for CASSYPRQGENTEAFF.

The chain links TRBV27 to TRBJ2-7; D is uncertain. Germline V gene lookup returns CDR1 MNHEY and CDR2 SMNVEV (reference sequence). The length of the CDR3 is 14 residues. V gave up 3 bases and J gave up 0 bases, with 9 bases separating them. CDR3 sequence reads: CASSFKDGSYEQYF. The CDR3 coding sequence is TGTGCCAGCAGTTTCAAGGACGGCTCCTACGAGCAGTACTTC.

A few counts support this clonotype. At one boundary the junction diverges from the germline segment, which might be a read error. The CDR3 DNA follows: TGTGCCAGCCCCAGGGACAGCACAAGAGAGGCCCAGTACTTC. This sequence encodes CASPRDSTREAQYF. This chain joins TRBV25-1 and TRBJ2-5; the match to TRBD1 covers 7 bases. The CDR3 has 14 amino acids. Per germline, CDR1 MGHDK and CDR2 SYGVNS.

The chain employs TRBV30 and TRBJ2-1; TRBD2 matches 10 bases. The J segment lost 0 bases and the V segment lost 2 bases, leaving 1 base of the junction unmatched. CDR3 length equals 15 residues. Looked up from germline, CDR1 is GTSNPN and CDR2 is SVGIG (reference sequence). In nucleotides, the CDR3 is TGTGCCTGGAGTCAGCGGGGGGGCTCCTACAATGAGCAGTTCTTC. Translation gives CAWSQRGGSYNEQFF.

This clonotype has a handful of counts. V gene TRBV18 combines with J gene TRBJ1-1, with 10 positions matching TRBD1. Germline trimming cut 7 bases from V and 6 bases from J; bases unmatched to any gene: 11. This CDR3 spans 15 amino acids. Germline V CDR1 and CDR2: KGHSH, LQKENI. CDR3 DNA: TGTGCCAGCTTCCCTACCCGGACAGGGGGGTCTGAAGCTTTCTTT. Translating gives CASFPTRTGGSEAFF.

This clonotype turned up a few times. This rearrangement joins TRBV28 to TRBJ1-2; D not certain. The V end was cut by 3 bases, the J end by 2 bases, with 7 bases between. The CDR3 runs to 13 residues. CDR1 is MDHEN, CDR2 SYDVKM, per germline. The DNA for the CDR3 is TGTGCCAGCAGTTTTGATCCAAACTATGGCTACACCTTC. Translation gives CASSFDPNYGYTF.

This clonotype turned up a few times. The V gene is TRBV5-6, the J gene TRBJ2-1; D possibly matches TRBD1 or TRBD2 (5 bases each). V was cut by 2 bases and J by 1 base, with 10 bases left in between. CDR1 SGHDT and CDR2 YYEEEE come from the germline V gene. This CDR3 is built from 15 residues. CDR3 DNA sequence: TGTGCCAGCAGCTTCCGGGACCAATCCTACAATGAGCAGTTCTTC. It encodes CASSFRDQSYNEQFF.

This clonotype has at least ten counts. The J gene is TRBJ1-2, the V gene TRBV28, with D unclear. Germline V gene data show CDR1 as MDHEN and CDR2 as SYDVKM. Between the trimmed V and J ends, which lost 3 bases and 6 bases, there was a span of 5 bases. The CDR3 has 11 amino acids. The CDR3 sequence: CASSFLDGYTF. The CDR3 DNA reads TGTGCCAGCAGTTTTTTGGATGGCTACACCTTC.

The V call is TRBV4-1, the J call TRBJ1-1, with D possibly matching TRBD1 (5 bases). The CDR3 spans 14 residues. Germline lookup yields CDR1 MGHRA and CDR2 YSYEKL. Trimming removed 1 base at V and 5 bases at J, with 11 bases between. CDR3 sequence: CASSQGRGGTEAFF. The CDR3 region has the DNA TGCGCCAGCAGCCAAGGTAGGGGAGGAACTGAAGCTTTCTTT.